A selection of T cell receptor beta chains follows, all from one sample in a study of T cells in Graves' hyperthyroidism and ophthalmopathy. TCRdb reprocessed the multiplex PCR reads via MiXCR and lists one record per CDR3 protein. Of 90,000 to 120,000 distinct CDR3 sequences listed, roughly 15% are singletons. The sequencing input was blood. All receptors derive from a woman aged 45-59 years with Graves' hyperthyroidism. Both conserved end residues are part of each CDR3. A D gene is named only where the DNA matches it firmly. Some rows mark clone size as missing; the rest say once, few, many or name a class of expanded clone.

j_call: TRBJ2-1
d_call: TRBD2
v_call: TRBV2
clone_size: .
cdr3_nt: TGTGCCAGCAGTGCTTGGACTAGCGGGGGAAATGAGCAGTTCTTC
cdr3_aa: CASSAWTSGGNEQFF

j_call: TRBJ2-7
d_call: .
v_call: TRBV13
clone_size: .
cdr3_nt: TGTGCCAGCAGCTTAGCGGGCACAGCGAACGAGCAGTACTTC
cdr3_aa: CASSLAGTANEQYF

j_call: TRBJ2-6
d_call: .
v_call: TRBV20-1
clone_size: many
cdr3_nt: TGCAGTGCTAGTCCGCTCCTCCGACCATCTGGGGCCAACGTCCTGACTTTC
cdr3_aa: CSASPLLRPSGANVLTF

j_call: TRBJ2-1
d_call: .
v_call: TRBV27
clone_size: many
cdr3_nt: TGTGCCAGCAGTATCCGAGGGGGGAATGAGCAGTTCTTC
cdr3_aa: CASSIRGGNEQFF

j_call: TRBJ1-1
d_call: .
v_call: TRBV5-1
clone_size: many
cdr3_nt: TGCGCCAGCAGCTTGGACGGTCACAGCCGAAACACTGAAGCTTTCTTT
cdr3_aa: CASSLDGHSRNTEAFF

j_call: TRBJ1-4
d_call: .
v_call: TRBV9
clone_size: many
cdr3_nt: TGTGCCAGCAGCCCGTCCTCGGTGAATGAAAAACTGTTTTTT
cdr3_aa: CASSPSSVNEKLFF

j_call: TRBJ1-1
d_call: TRBD1
v_call: TRBV28
clone_size: .
cdr3_nt: TGTGCCAGCAGTTTGGGGACAGGGGTGGAAGCTTTCTTT
cdr3_aa: CASSLGTGVEAFF

j_call: TRBJ1-2
d_call: .
v_call: TRBV24-1
clone_size: many
cdr3_nt: TGTGCCACCAGTGATCCGACGGAAAGCTATGGCTACACCTTC
cdr3_aa: CATSDPTESYGYTF

j_call: TRBJ1-1
d_call: .
v_call: TRBV5-6
clone_size: many
cdr3_nt: TGTGCCAGCAGCTTCGGAGGATTCGGCACTGAAGCTTTCTTT
cdr3_aa: CASSFGGFGTEAFF

j_call: TRBJ2-5
d_call: TRBD2
v_call: TRBV11-2
clone_size: many
cdr3_nt: TGTGCCAGCAGCTTAAATAGCGGGACACAAGAGACCCAGTACTTC
cdr3_aa: CASSLNSGTQETQYF

j_call: TRBJ1-2
d_call: .
v_call: TRBV29-1
clone_size: many
cdr3_nt: TGCAGCGTGCATTCTCAGGGTACCTATGGCTACACCTTC
cdr3_aa: CSVHSQGTYGYTF

j_call: TRBJ1-6
d_call: .
v_call: TRBV4-2
clone_size: many
cdr3_nt: TGTGCCAGCAGCCAAGATCAGGGTTATAATTCACCCCTCCACTTT
cdr3_aa: CASSQDQGYNSPLHF

j_call: TRBJ2-5
d_call: TRBD2
v_call: TRBV29-1
clone_size: .
cdr3_nt: TGCAGCGTTGTTAGTAGCGGGGGGGAGACCCAGTACTTC
cdr3_aa: CSVVSSGGETQYF

j_call: TRBJ2-1
d_call: TRBD2
v_call: TRBV20-1
clone_size: .
cdr3_nt: TGCAGTGCTAGAAGGACTAGCGGGACGACTAGGTTTTACAATGAGCAGTTCTTC
cdr3_aa: CSARRTSGTTRFYNEQFF

j_call: TRBJ2-5
d_call: TRBD1
v_call: TRBV6-2/TRBV6-3
clone_size: .
cdr3_nt: TGTGCCAGCAGTAATACAGGGGGGCCACAAGAGACCCAGTACTTC
cdr3_aa: CASSNTGGPQETQYF

j_call: TRBJ2-1
d_call: .
v_call: TRBV24-1
clone_size: many
cdr3_nt: TGTGCCACCAGTGACCCCGTTAGGAGCGGCTGGAATGAGCAGTTCTTC
cdr3_aa: CATSDPVRSGWNEQFF

j_call: TRBJ2-7
d_call: TRBD2
v_call: TRBV7-6
clone_size: many
cdr3_nt: TGTGCCAGCAGCTCCACTAGCGCGAGCTCCTACGAGCAGTACTTC
cdr3_aa: CASSSTSASSYEQYF

j_call: TRBJ2-5
d_call: .
v_call: TRBV28
clone_size: .
cdr3_nt: TGTGCCGCAAGGACAGACCCTAGACGAGAGACCCAGTACTTC
cdr3_aa: CAARTDPRRETQYF

j_call: TRBJ1-5
d_call: .
v_call: TRBV28
clone_size: .
cdr3_nt: TGTGCCAGCAGTTGGACAAATAGCAATCAGCCCCAGCATTTT
cdr3_aa: CASSWTNSNQPQHF

j_call: TRBJ1-1
d_call: .
v_call: TRBV10-3
clone_size: many
cdr3_nt: TGTGCCATCAGTGACTATGTGGGGGCGAGGAACACTGAAGCTTTCTTT
cdr3_aa: CAISDYVGARNTEAFF

j_call: TRBJ2-3
d_call: .
v_call: TRBV11-2
clone_size: .
cdr3_nt: TGTGCCAGCAGCTTATTTGGGCGGAGTCCAACAGATACGCAGTATTTT
cdr3_aa: CASSLFGRSPTDTQYF

j_call: TRBJ2-3
d_call: TRBD2
v_call: TRBV28
clone_size: medium-sized
cdr3_nt: TGTGCCAGCAGTTCACGGACTAGCGGGAGTAACGCAGATACGCAGTATTTT
cdr3_aa: CASSSRTSGSNADTQYF

j_call: TRBJ1-2
d_call: TRBD1
v_call: TRBV2
clone_size: many
cdr3_nt: TGTGCCAGCAGTGGATGGACAGGACCTATGCGGGTCTATGGCTACACCTTC
cdr3_aa: CASSGWTGPMRVYGYTF

j_call: TRBJ2-3
d_call: .
v_call: TRBV19
clone_size: .
cdr3_nt: TGTGCCAGTAGTATCGTATCTAGCAATCCGCAGTATTTT
cdr3_aa: CASSIVSSNPQYF

j_call: TRBJ2-1
d_call: .
v_call: TRBV3-1
clone_size: many
cdr3_nt: TGTGCCAGCAGCCAAGGTCAGGGAACAGGGTCCAACAATGAGCAGTTCTTC
cdr3_aa: CASSQGQGTGSNNEQFF

j_call: TRBJ1-1
d_call: .
v_call: TRBV30
clone_size: many
cdr3_nt: TGTGCCTGGACCAGGTCCGTGAACACTGAAGCTTTCTTT
cdr3_aa: CAWTRSVNTEAFF

j_call: TRBJ2-3
d_call: TRBD2
v_call: TRBV2
clone_size: .
cdr3_nt: TGTGCCAGCAGTGAGGGCGGGAGATTCGCAGATACGCAGTATTTT
cdr3_aa: CASSEGGRFADTQYF

j_call: TRBJ2-3
d_call: TRBD2
v_call: TRBV20-1
clone_size: .
cdr3_nt: TGCAGTGCTAAACCTAGCGGGAGAGGAGGTAGCACAGATACGCAGTATTTT
cdr3_aa: CSAKPSGRGGSTDTQYF

j_call: TRBJ1-2
d_call: .
v_call: TRBV6-5
clone_size: many
cdr3_nt: TGTGCCAGCAGTTACTCTGAGGGCGGAAACTATGGCTACACCTTC
cdr3_aa: CASSYSEGGNYGYTF

j_call: TRBJ1-1
d_call: .
v_call: TRBV27
clone_size: few
cdr3_nt: TGTGCCAGCAGTTCAGACGGGTTGAACACTGAAGCTTTCTTT
cdr3_aa: CASSSDGLNTEAFF

j_call: TRBJ2-7
d_call: .
v_call: TRBV6-1
clone_size: .
cdr3_nt: TGTGCCAGCAGTGCTTTCGGCGGGACACCTTCCTACGAGCAGTACTTC
cdr3_aa: CASSAFGGTPSYEQYF

j_call: TRBJ2-5
d_call: .
v_call: TRBV24-1
clone_size: many
cdr3_nt: TGTGCCACCAGTGAGGGGAACCCACAAGAGACCCAGTACTTC
cdr3_aa: CATSEGNPQETQYF

j_call: TRBJ1-5
d_call: .
v_call: TRBV15
clone_size: many
cdr3_nt: TGTGCCACCAGCAGAGACAGGAATAGCAATCAGCCCCAGCATTTT
cdr3_aa: CATSRDRNSNQPQHF

j_call: TRBJ1-1
d_call: .
v_call: TRBV12-3/TRBV12-4
clone_size: many
cdr3_nt: TGTGCCAGCAGTTTGACAGGGAACACTGAAGCTTTCTTT
cdr3_aa: CASSLTGNTEAFF

j_call: TRBJ1-1
d_call: .
v_call: TRBV7-2
clone_size: .
cdr3_nt: TGTGCCAGCAGCTTTGGGGGGCTAAGGACTGAAGCTTTCTTT
cdr3_aa: CASSFGGLRTEAFF

j_call: TRBJ2-3
d_call: .
v_call: TRBV11-2
clone_size: many
cdr3_nt: TGTGCCAGCAGCTTCACCGGGACAAACCCCGGTACGCAGTATTTT
cdr3_aa: CASSFTGTNPGTQYF

j_call: TRBJ1-4
d_call: TRBD1
v_call: TRBV28
clone_size: many
cdr3_nt: TGTGCCAGCAGTTTACAAAACCCGGGACAGGGGGGACTGTTTTTT
cdr3_aa: CASSLQNPGQGGLFF

j_call: TRBJ2-1
d_call: .
v_call: TRBV11-2
clone_size: many
cdr3_nt: TGTGCCAGCAGCTCGCCGTTCGGGAACTACAATGAGCAGTTCTTC
cdr3_aa: CASSSPFGNYNEQFF

j_call: TRBJ2-1
d_call: TRBD2
v_call: TRBV14
clone_size: many
cdr3_nt: TGTGCCAGCAGCCAAGATGCTAGCGGGAGGGCCTATGAGCAGTTCTTC
cdr3_aa: CASSQDASGRAYEQFF

j_call: TRBJ2-2
d_call: TRBD2
v_call: TRBV28
clone_size: once
cdr3_nt: TGTGCCAGCAGTTCGGGCGGGTTAGCGGGAGCTACCGGGGAGCTGTTTTTT
cdr3_aa: CASSSGGLAGATGELFF

j_call: TRBJ2-3
d_call: TRBD2
v_call: TRBV11-2
clone_size: many
cdr3_nt: TGTGCCACGGCCAGAGGGAGGGCCTCCACAGATACGCAGTATTTT
cdr3_aa: CATARGRASTDTQYF

j_call: TRBJ2-3
d_call: TRBD1
v_call: TRBV12-3/TRBV12-4
clone_size: many
cdr3_nt: TGTGCCAGCAGTTTAAGGACAGGGAGTGGAGATACGCAGTATTTT
cdr3_aa: CASSLRTGSGDTQYF

j_call: TRBJ1-1
d_call: TRBD1
v_call: TRBV18
clone_size: many
cdr3_nt: TGTGCCAGCTCAGGGGGACAGGCATACACTGAAGCTTTCTTT
cdr3_aa: CASSGGQAYTEAFF

j_call: TRBJ2-1
d_call: TRBD2
v_call: TRBV2
clone_size: .
cdr3_nt: TGTGCCAGCAGGGATGCGGGGGGGTACAATGAGCAGTTCTTC
cdr3_aa: CASRDAGGYNEQFF

j_call: TRBJ1-6
d_call: .
v_call: TRBV28
clone_size: many
cdr3_nt: TGTGCCAGCACAGGCGGGAGACATAATTCACCCCTCCACTTT
cdr3_aa: CASTGGRHNSPLHF

j_call: TRBJ2-5
d_call: TRBD2
v_call: TRBV7-9
clone_size: many
cdr3_nt: TGTGCCAGCAGCTTGGGGGGGATTTACCAAGAGACCCAGTACTTC
cdr3_aa: CASSLGGIYQETQYF

j_call: TRBJ1-6
d_call: TRBD1
v_call: TRBV18
clone_size: many
cdr3_nt: TGTGCCAGCTCGGGGACAGGGGAAAATTCACCCCTCCACTTT
cdr3_aa: CASSGTGENSPLHF

j_call: TRBJ2-2
d_call: .
v_call: TRBV3-1
clone_size: many
cdr3_nt: TGTGCCAGCAGCCAAGGTCGAGGGATGGCCGGGGAGCTGTTTTTT
cdr3_aa: CASSQGRGMAGELFF

j_call: TRBJ1-2
d_call: .
v_call: TRBV18
clone_size: few
cdr3_nt: TGTGCCAGCTCACCATTGCCGGTGGAAGCTAACTATGGCTACACCTTC
cdr3_aa: CASSPLPVEANYGYTF

j_call: TRBJ2-4
d_call: TRBD1
v_call: TRBV11-2
clone_size: many
cdr3_nt: TGTGCCAGCAGCTTAAGGGGGACAGAGCTAGCCAAAAACATTCAGTACTTC
cdr3_aa: CASSLRGTELAKNIQYF

j_call: TRBJ2-2
d_call: .
v_call: TRBV4-1
clone_size: many
cdr3_nt: TGCGCCAGCAGCCCCACGGCAGGGAGGCACGGGGAGCTGTTTTTT
cdr3_aa: CASSPTAGRHGELFF

j_call: TRBJ2-3
d_call: TRBD2
v_call: TRBV2
clone_size: many
cdr3_nt: TGTGCCAGCAGGCGACTAGCGGGAGGTACAGATACGCAGTATTTT
cdr3_aa: CASRRLAGGTDTQYF

j_call: TRBJ2-3
d_call: TRBD1
v_call: TRBV10-3
clone_size: many
cdr3_nt: TGTGCCATCAGTGAAGGACAGGGTATAACAGATACGCAGTATTTT
cdr3_aa: CAISEGQGITDTQYF

j_call: TRBJ2-5
d_call: .
v_call: TRBV28
clone_size: many
cdr3_nt: TGTGCCAGCAGTTTCCATCGGACAGGAGGGGAGACCCAGTACTTC
cdr3_aa: CASSFHRTGGETQYF

j_call: TRBJ2-1
d_call: .
v_call: TRBV3-1
clone_size: many
cdr3_nt: TGTGCCAGCAGCCCCTCGGGGGCCCCTGAGCAGTTCTTC
cdr3_aa: CASSPSGAPEQFF